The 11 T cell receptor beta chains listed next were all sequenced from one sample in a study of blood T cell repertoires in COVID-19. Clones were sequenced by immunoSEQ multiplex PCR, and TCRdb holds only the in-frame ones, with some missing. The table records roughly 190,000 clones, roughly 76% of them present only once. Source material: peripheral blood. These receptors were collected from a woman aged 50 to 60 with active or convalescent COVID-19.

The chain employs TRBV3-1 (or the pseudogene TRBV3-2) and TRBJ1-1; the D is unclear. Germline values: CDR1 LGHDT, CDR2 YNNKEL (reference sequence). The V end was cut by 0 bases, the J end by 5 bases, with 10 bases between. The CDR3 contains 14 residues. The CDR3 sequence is CASSQDYGITEAFF. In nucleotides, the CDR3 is TGTGCCAGCAGCCAAGATTACGGGATAACTGAAGCTTTCTTT.

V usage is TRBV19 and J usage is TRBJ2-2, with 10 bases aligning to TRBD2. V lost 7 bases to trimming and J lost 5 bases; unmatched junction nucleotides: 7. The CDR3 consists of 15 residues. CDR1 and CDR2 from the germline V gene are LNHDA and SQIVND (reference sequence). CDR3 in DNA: TGTGCCAGTACCCACACTAGCGGGGTTACCGGGGAGCTGTTTTTT. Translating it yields CASTHTSGVTGELFF.

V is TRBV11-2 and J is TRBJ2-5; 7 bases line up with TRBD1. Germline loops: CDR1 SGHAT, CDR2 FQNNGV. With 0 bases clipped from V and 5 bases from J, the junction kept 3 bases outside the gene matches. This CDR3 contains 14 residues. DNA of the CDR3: TGTGCCAGCAGCTTAGAGAGGGGGCTGGAGACCCAGTACTTC. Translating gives CASSLERGLETQYF. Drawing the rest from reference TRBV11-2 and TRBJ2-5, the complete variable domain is EAGVAQSPRYKIIEKRQSVAFWCNPISGHATLYWYQQILGQGPKLLIQFQNNGVVDDSQLPKDRFSAERLKGVDSTLKIQPAKLEDSAVYLCASSLERGLETQYFGPGTRLLVL.

The CDR3: CASSTLAGGTYNEQFF. The CDR3 nucleotides are TGTGCCAGTAGTACCCTAGCGGGAGGGACCTACAATGAGCAGTTCTTC. This chain uses TRBV19 with TRBJ2-1; 12 nucleotides align to TRBD2. Trimming at V came to 4 bases and at J to 2 bases, leaving 3 bases not matched to a gene. CDR3 length equals 16 residues. Germline loops: CDR1 LNHDA, CDR2 SQIVND (reference sequence). The variable domain in full, completed from reference TRBV19 and TRBJ2-1, reads DGGITQSPKYLFRKEGQNVTLSCEQNLNHDAMYWYRQDPGQGLRLIYYSQIVNDFQKGDIAEGYSVSREKKESFPLTVTSAQKNPTAFYLCASSTLAGGTYNEQFFGPGTRLTVL.

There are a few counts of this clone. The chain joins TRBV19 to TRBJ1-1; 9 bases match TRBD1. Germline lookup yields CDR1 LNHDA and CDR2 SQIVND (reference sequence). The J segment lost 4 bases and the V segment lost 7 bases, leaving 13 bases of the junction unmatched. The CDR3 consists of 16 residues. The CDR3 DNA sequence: TGTGCCAGTATCAGACCGGGACAGGGACGGGGCACTGAAGCTTTCTTT. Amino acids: CASIRPGQGRGTEAFF.

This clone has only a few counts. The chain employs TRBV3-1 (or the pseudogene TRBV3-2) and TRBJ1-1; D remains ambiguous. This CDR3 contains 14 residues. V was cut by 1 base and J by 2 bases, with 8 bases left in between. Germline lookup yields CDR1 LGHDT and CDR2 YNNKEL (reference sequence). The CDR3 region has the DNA TGTGCCAGCAGCCAAGGATGGGCAAACACTGAAGCTTTCTTT. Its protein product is CASSQGWANTEAFF.

This CDR3 is CATSRDRGREGYTF. The CDR3 DNA sequence: TGTGCCACCAGCAGAGATCGGGGGAGAGAAGGCTACACCTTC. V and J are TRBV15 and TRBJ1-2, with D maybe TRBD1 (5 bases). CDR1 LNHNV and CDR2 YYDKDF come from the germline V gene (reference sequence). CDR3 length: 14 residues. V lost 0 bases, J lost 8 bases, and 13 bases lay in between.

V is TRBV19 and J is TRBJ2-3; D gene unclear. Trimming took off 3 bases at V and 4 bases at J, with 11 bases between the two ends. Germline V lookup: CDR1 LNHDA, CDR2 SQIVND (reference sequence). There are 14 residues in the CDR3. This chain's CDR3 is CASSIVAAADTQYF. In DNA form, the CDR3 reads TGTGCCAGTAGTATTGTTGCGGCCGCAGATACGCAGTATTTT.

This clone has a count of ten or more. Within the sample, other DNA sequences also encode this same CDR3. This chain's CDR3 is CASSLDRGNTEAFF. DNA for the CDR3: TGTGCCAGCAGCTTAGACAGGGGGAACACTGAAGCTTTCTTT. The rearrangement joins TRBV7-2 to TRBJ1-1; 7 bases fit TRBD1. Germline assignment: CDR1 SGHTA and CDR2 FQGNSA. CDR3 size: 14 residues. V lost 1 base to trimming and J lost 1 base; unmatched junction nucleotides: 0.

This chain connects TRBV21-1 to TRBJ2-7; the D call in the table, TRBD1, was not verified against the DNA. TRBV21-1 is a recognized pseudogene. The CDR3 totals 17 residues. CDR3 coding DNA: TGTGCCAGCAGCAAATGGGGGACAGGGCTTCCGAAGTACGAGCAGTACTTC. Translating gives CASSKWGTGLPKYEQYF.

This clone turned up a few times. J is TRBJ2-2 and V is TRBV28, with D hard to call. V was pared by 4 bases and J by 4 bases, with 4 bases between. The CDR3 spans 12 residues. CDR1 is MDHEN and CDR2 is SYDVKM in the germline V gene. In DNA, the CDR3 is TGTGCCAGCAGTTCCCTCACCGGGGAGCTGTTTTTT. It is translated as CASSSLTGELFF.